A single sample gave rise to the 9 T cell receptor beta chains below, sequenced in a study of blood T cell repertoires in COVID-19. The method was immunoSEQ multiplex PCR; TCRdb's version includes in-frame clones alone and lacks a portion of them. Altogether about 90,000 clones are present, about 80% being singletons, with the ten largest covering 10%. Sequenced material: peripheral blood. The source is a woman aged 70-85 years with acute or convalescent COVID-19.

The sample holds a few counts of this clone. CDR3 in amino acids: CASSLEMSQETQYF. The CDR3, as DNA: TGCGCCAGCAGCTTGGAAATGTCACAAGAGACCCAGTACTTC. The V and J genes are TRBV5-1 and TRBJ2-5; D gene unclear. CDR1 SGHRS and CDR2 YFSETQ come from the germline V gene. Trimming pared 0 bases from V and 2 bases from J, leaving 8 bases between. CDR3 length: 14 residues.

V is TRBV7-6 and J is TRBJ2-6; D is unclear. V was shortened by 1 base and J by 0 bases, with 10 bases between the two germline ends. Germline lookup yields CDR1 SGHVS and CDR2 FNYEAQ. The CDR3 spans 17 residues. CDR3 DNA sequence: TGTGCCAGCAGCTTAGGGCCAGGTCGCTCTGGGGCCAACGTCCTGACTTTC. Protein sequence: CASSLGPGRSGANVLTF.

The V call is TRBV6-5, the J call TRBJ2-7; TRBD1 matches at 9 bases. This CDR3 is built from 14 residues. CDR1 and CDR2 from the germline V gene are MNHEY and SVGAGI. Germline trimming cut 9 bases from V and 5 bases from J; bases unmatched to any gene: 11. CDR3 loop: CASHLGTGSNEQYF. CDR3 bases: TGTGCCAGTCACCTCGGGACAGGGTCCAACGAGCAGTACTTC.

The chain joins TRBV6-4 to TRBJ1-5; no clear D. Trimming took off 0 bases at V and 0 bases at J, with 9 bases between the two ends. Germline loops: CDR1 MRHNA, CDR2 SNTAGT. CDR3 length equals 16 residues. CDR3 amino acids: CASSDSRLDSNQPQHF. As DNA, the CDR3 is TGTGCCAGCAGTGACTCGAGGTTAGATAGCAATCAGCCCCAGCATTTT.

The rearrangement joins TRBV7-2 to TRBJ2-1; D gene ambiguous. Trimming cost V 4 bases and J 5 bases, with 6 bases left between them. CDR3 length equals 12 residues. Looked up from germline, CDR1 is SGHTA and CDR2 is FQGNSA. The CDR3 sequence: CASSYRHNEQFF. The CDR3 DNA sequence: TGTGCCAGCAGCTACAGACACAATGAGCAGTTCTTC.

CDR3 DNA sequence: TGTGCCAGCAGTCGGACTAGCGGGAGTTCGGGGGGCACGCAGTATTTT. Protein: CASSRTSGSSGGTQYF. This chain uses TRBV28 with TRBJ2-3; 13 bases are a match to TRBD2. V was pared by 5 bases and J by 9 bases, with 11 bases of the junction left unmatched. The CDR3 covers 16 residues. CDR1 MDHEN and CDR2 SYDVKM come from the germline V gene. The full variable domain, in which reference TRBV28 and TRBJ2-3 provide the parts outside the CDR3, is DVKVTQSSRYLVKRTGEKVFLECVQDMDHENMFWYRQDPGLGLRLIYFSYDVKMKEKGDIPEGYSVSREKKERFSLILESASTNQTSMYLCASSRTSGSSGGTQYFGPGTRLTVL.

There are a few counts of this clone. The CDR3 region has the DNA TGTGCCAGCAGCCAAGCAGCGGGAGGGCCCAATGAGCAGTTCTTC. Protein sequence: CASSQAAGGPNEQFF. The gene calls are TRBV14 and TRBJ2-1; 10 nucleotides agree with TRBD2. CDR1 is SGHDN, CDR2 FVKESK, per germline. V was pared by 1 base and J by 6 bases, with 3 bases of the junction left unmatched. This CDR3 comprises 15 residues.

The chain links TRBV6-6 to TRBJ1-1, with 8 bases that match TRBD1. V was pared by 6 bases and J by 5 bases, with 5 bases of the junction left unmatched. The germline gives CDR1 MNHNY, CDR2 SVGAGI (reference sequence). There are 13 residues in the CDR3. CDR3 in DNA: TGTGCCAGCAGCAGGGGGCGGGAGACTGAAGCTTTCTTT. Residues: CASSRGRETEAFF.

The V and J genes are TRBV5-3 and TRBJ1-1; D may be TRBD1 (5 bases). TRBV5-3 belongs to the ORF category, with a function that is uncertain. The V end was cut by 4 bases, the J end by 6 bases, with 25 bases between. The CDR3 sequence is 17 residues long. CDR3 region: CARSRSQGRKSMSEAFF. CDR3 DNA sequence: TGTGCCAGAAGCCGGTCCCAGGGTAGGAAATCCATGTCTGAAGCTTTCTTT.